A single sample is the source of the 25 T cell receptor beta chains below, sequenced in a study of cytomegalovirus exposure and HLA in healthy donors. The study ran its PCR with 60 Vbeta and 13 Jbeta primers. Repertoires were generated with immunoSEQ multiplex PCR, while TCRdb's copy carries only in-frame clones and drops some. The sample holds roughly 50,000 clones. The sequenced sample was PBMCs. Receptors were obtained from a male donor in good health and CMV-seropositive.

The V call is TRBV19, the J call TRBJ1-2, with D tentatively TRBD1 (5 bases). The V end lost 9 bases, the J end lost 6 bases, and 14 bases lay between the germline ends. Germline V gene sequence: CDR1 LNHDA, CDR2 SQIVND (reference sequence). This CDR3 has 12 amino acids. Here the CDR3 DNA reads TGTGCCAGCAGTGACAGTTTCAATGGCTACACCTTC. This codes for CASSDSFNGYTF.

V and J are TRBV5-1 and TRBJ2-1; TRBD1 aligns across 7 bases. Germline V gene data show CDR1 as SGHRS and CDR2 as YFSETQ. The trim removed 0 bases at V and 5 bases at J, leaving 5 bases unmatched. CDR3 length: 15 residues. Here the CDR3 reads CASSLGWQGDNEQFF. The CDR3 DNA sequence: TGCGCCAGCAGCTTGGGATGGCAGGGGGACAATGAGCAGTTCTTC.

V usage is TRBV25-1 and J usage is TRBJ2-5; weak D call: TRBD1 (6 bases). The ends were cut back, 5 bases at V and 1 base at J, with 14 bases in the middle. This CDR3 comprises 15 residues. Germline CDR1 is MGHDK and CDR2 is SYGVNS. The CDR3 here is CASSSRGIFQETQYF. CDR3 nucleotide sequence: TGTGCCAGCAGTAGCAGGGGTATCTTCCAAGAGACCCAGTACTTC.

V gene TRBV11-2 combines with J gene TRBJ1-2; D might be TRBD1 (6 bases). CDR1 is SGHAT, CDR2 FQNNGV, per germline. The CDR3 sequence is 15 residues long. V dropped 7 bases and J dropped 8 bases, with 23 bases sitting between them. The CDR3 protein is CASNPIITGIRGYTF. CDR3 sequence (DNA): TGTGCCAGCAACCCGATAATTACAGGGATCAGGGGCTACACCTTC. The full variable domain, completed using reference TRBV11-2 and TRBJ1-2, is EAGVAQSPRYKIIEKRQSVAFWCNPISGHATLYWYQQILGQGPKLLIQFQNNGVVDDSQLPKDRFSAERLKGVDSTLKIQPAKLEDSAVYLCASNPIITGIRGYTFGSGTRLTVV.

V gene TRBV7-3 combines with J gene TRBJ2-3; 10 bases map to TRBD2. The CDR3 length is 18 residues. Germline values: CDR1 SGHTA, CDR2 FQGTGA. V trimming: 1 base; J trimming: 0 bases; junction bases outside the gene matches: 7. As DNA, the CDR3 is TGTGCCAGCAGCTTAAGGGGTACTAGCGGGGTTAGCACAGATACGCAGTATTTT. This codes for CASSLRGTSGVSTDTQYF. Full variable domain (rest looked up from reference TRBV7-3 and TRBJ2-3): GAGVSQTPSNKVTEKGKYVELRCDPISGHTALYWYRQSLGQGPEFLIYFQGTGAADDSGLPNDRFFAVRPEGSVSTLKIQRTERGDSAVYLCASSLRGTSGVSTDTQYFGPGTRLTVL.

The CDR3 loop reads CASSPISISYEQYF. CDR3 nucleotide sequence: TGTGCCAGCAGCCCTATTTCCATCTCCTACGAGCAGTACTTC. The chain is built from TRBV4-2 and TRBJ2-7; D unclear. V was cut by 4 bases and J by 0 bases, with 10 bases left in between. CDR1 is LGHNA, CDR2 YNFKEQ, per germline. This CDR3 contains 14 residues.

V gene TRBV4-3 combines with J gene TRBJ2-7; D possibly corresponds to TRBD2 (5 bases). This CDR3 is 16 amino acids long. Germline V gene sequence: CDR1 LGHNA, CDR2 YSLEER. The V and J ends lost 2 bases and 3 bases respectively, with 17 bases between them. CDR3 DNA sequence: TGCGCCAGCAGCCAAATGATTGGACTCGCGATCTACGAGCAGTACTTC. Its translation: CASSQMIGLAIYEQYF.

Here the CDR3 DNA reads TGCGCCAGCAGTTTCCAGTCCCGGGACAGGTCCTACGAGCAGTACTTC. It codes for CASSFQSRDRSYEQYF. The V call is TRBV23-1, the J call TRBJ2-5; 8 bases are a match to TRBD1. The J call may be faulty, since TRBJ2-7 better matches the DNA end. TRBV23-1 qualifies as an ORF whose function is uncertain. This CDR3 has 16 amino acids.

The CDR3 DNA reads TGTGCCAGTAGGATCTCCCCGTCCCGAGCTAGCAATCAGCCCCAGCATTTT. This sequence encodes CASRISPSRASNQPQHF. The J gene is TRBJ1-5, the V gene TRBV19; D ambiguous. The germline V and J ends were trimmed by 6 bases and 0 bases, with 18 bases remaining between them. Germline V lookup: CDR1 LNHDA, CDR2 SQIVND (reference sequence). This CDR3 is 17 amino acids long.

The genes are TRBV18 and TRBJ2-5; 7 positions match TRBD1. The V segment lost 5 bases and the J segment 1 base; nucleotides outside the gene matches: 7. Germline V lookup: CDR1 KGHSH, CDR2 LQKENI. The CDR3 has 15 residues. In DNA, the CDR3 is TGTGCCAGCTCAACTCGACAGGGACCCCAAGAGACCCAGTACTTC. The encoded protein is CASSTRQGPQETQYF.

The chain links TRBV18 to TRBJ2-7; weak D call: TRBD2 (5 bases). The CDR3 consists of 13 residues. The ends were cut back, 3 bases at V and 0 bases at J, with 6 bases in the middle. CDR1 is KGHSH, CDR2 LQKENI, per germline. The CDR3 nucleotides are TGTGCCAGCTCACCCGGGATCTCCTACGAGCAGTACTTC. This encodes CASSPGISYEQYF.

V usage is TRBV6-1 and J usage is TRBJ1-2; no firm D call. This CDR3 region has 13 residues. Per the germline V gene, CDR1 is MNHNS and CDR2 is SASEGT. V lost 6 bases and J lost 6, with 14 bases in between. The DNA of the CDR3 is TGTGCCAGCAGCCTAGACGGATACGATGGCTACACCTTC. Translated, it gives CASSLDGYDGYTF.

V usage is TRBV28 and J usage is TRBJ2-5; TRBD1 is a possible D gene (6 bases). CDR1 and CDR2 from the germline V gene are MDHEN and SYDVKM. Deletions cut 6 bases from V and 0 bases from J, with 14 bases between. This CDR3 is built from 15 residues. CDR3 sequence: CASSKQGWYQETQYF. In DNA form, the CDR3 reads TGTGCCAGCAGCAAACAGGGTTGGTACCAAGAGACCCAGTACTTC. Full variable domain (rest looked up from reference TRBV28 and TRBJ2-5): DVKVTQSSRYLVKRTGEKVFLECVQDMDHENMFWYRQDPGLGLRLIYFSYDVKMKEKGDIPEGYSVSREKKERFSLILESASTNQTSMYLCASSKQGWYQETQYFGPGTRLLVL.

This chain links TRBV5-3 with TRBJ1-4, with a possible D match to TRBD1 (6 bases). TRBV5-3 is sorted into the ORF group, with uncertain function. This CDR3 has 13 residues. With 4 bases removed from V and 7 bases from J, the gap between germline ends came to 11 bases. DNA for the CDR3: TGTGCCAGAAGCAGAACAGGGATTGAAAAACTGTTTTTT. It is translated as CARSRTGIEKLFF.

This sequence joins TRBV13 and TRBJ2-2; the match to TRBD2 covers 11 bases. Per the germline V gene, CDR1 is PRHDT and CDR2 is FYEKMQ (reference sequence). V trimming: 7 bases; J trimming: 0 bases; junction bases outside the gene matches: 16. This CDR3 comprises 20 residues. CDR3 residues: CASIPSVPSGGTSNTGELFF. Written as DNA, the CDR3 is TGTGCCAGCATCCCCTCCGTACCTAGCGGGGGGACCTCGAACACCGGGGAGCTGTTTTTT. Variable domain in full (rest from reference TRBV13 and TRBJ2-2): AAGVIQSPRHLIKEKRETATLKCYPIPRHDTVYWYQQGPGQDPQFLISFYEKMQSDKGSIPDRFSAQQFSDYHSELNMSSLELGDSALYFCASIPSVPSGGTSNTGELFFGEGSRLTVL.

The chain has TRBV28 and TRBJ1-1; D remains ambiguous. Germline V lookup: CDR1 MDHEN, CDR2 SYDVKM. CDR3 length equals 11 residues. Trimming shortened V by 7 bases and J by 7 bases, and 10 bases separated the two germline ends. CDR3: CASKTAGEAFF. The CDR3 DNA reads as TGTGCCAGCAAAACAGCGGGTGAAGCTTTCTTT. Using reference TRBV28 and TRBJ1-1 for the parts outside the CDR3, the full variable domain is DVKVTQSSRYLVKRTGEKVFLECVQDMDHENMFWYRQDPGLGLRLIYFSYDVKMKEKGDIPEGYSVSREKKERFSLILESASTNQTSMYLCASKTAGEAFFGQGTRLTVV.

The chain couples TRBV7-7 to TRBJ2-7, with D possibly matching TRBD1 (7 bases). This CDR3 region has 17 residues. V lost 1 base and J 5 bases, leaving 21 bases between the germline ends. From germline, CDR1 is SSHAT and CDR2 FNYEAQ (reference sequence). CDR3 protein: CASSLVPGGGPADEQYF. In DNA form, the CDR3 reads TGTGCCAGCAGCTTAGTGCCAGGGGGAGGCCCAGCAGACGAGCAGTACTTC.

The chain combines TRBV30 with TRBJ1-1; D remains ambiguous. Trimming removed 0 bases at V and 1 base at J, with 12 bases between. The germline gives CDR1 GTSNPN, CDR2 SVGIG (reference sequence). The CDR3 loop spans 15 amino acids. CDR3 protein: CAWSVGLIGNTEAFF. CDR3 nucleotides: TGTGCCTGGAGTGTAGGACTCATCGGGAACACTGAAGCTTTCTTT. The whole variable domain, remainder taken from reference TRBV30 and TRBJ1-1, is SQTIHQWPATLVQPVGSPLSLECTVEGTSNPNLYWYRQAAGRGLQLLFYSVGIGQISSEVPQNLSASRPQDRQFILSSKKLLLSDSGFYLCAWSVGLIGNTEAFFGQGTRLTVV.

V is TRBV5-4 and J is TRBJ2-7, with 9 bases lining up with TRBD1. Germline V lookup: CDR1 SGHNT, CDR2 YYREEE (reference sequence). The CDR3 is 15 amino acids. With V trimmed by 4 bases and J by 2 bases, 7 bases remained unmatched. CDR3 DNA: TGTGCCAGCAGCACTCCGGGACAGGGTCCCTACGAGCAGTACTTC. This gives the protein CASSTPGQGPYEQYF. Based on the CDR3 plus reference TRBV5-4 and TRBJ2-7, the full variable domain is ETGVTQSPTHLIKTRGQQVTLRCSSQSGHNTVSWYQQALGQGPQFIFQYYREEENGRGNFPPRFSGLQFPNYSSELNVNALELDDSALYLCASSTPGQGPYEQYFGPGTRLTVT.

The CDR3 protein is CASSAAGTLNTGELFF. The CDR3, as DNA: TGTGCCAGCAGCGCAGCCGGGACACTGAACACCGGGGAGCTGTTTTTT. The chain employs TRBV7-9 and TRBJ2-2, with TRBD1 as a possible D gene (6 bases). The CDR3 is 16 amino acids. The V end lost 5 bases, the J end lost 1 base, and 14 bases lay between the germline ends. Germline CDR1 is SEHNR and CDR2 is FQNEAQ (reference sequence).

The chain combines TRBV5-1 with TRBJ1-1; D perhaps matches TRBD1 (6 bases). Germline assignment: CDR1 SGHRS and CDR2 YFSETQ. V lost 3 bases to trimming and J lost 1 base, with 10 bases between them. The CDR3 has 14 residues. CDR3 DNA: TGCGCCAGCAGCTACCGGGACAAGAACACTGAAGCTTTCTTT. Encoded protein: CASSYRDKNTEAFF.

This chain links TRBV28 with TRBJ1-2; D is uncertain. Trimming stripped 2 bases from V and 0 bases from J, with 16 bases between. Per germline, CDR1 MDHEN and CDR2 SYDVKM. The CDR3 length is 17 residues. In DNA, the CDR3 is TGTGCCAGCAGTTTACCCCTGGGCCTTTCAGCTAACTATGGCTACACCTTC. This encodes CASSLPLGLSANYGYTF.

The V gene is TRBV19, the J gene TRBJ2-5; TRBD2 might be the D (6 bases). The length of the CDR3 is 15 residues. Germline values: CDR1 LNHDA, CDR2 SQIVND (reference sequence). Trimming took 2 bases from V and 2 from J, leaving 12 bases between them. The CDR3 DNA is TGTGCCAGTAGTATAAGGAGGGGACTTCAAGAGACCCAGTACTTC. It yields the protein CASSIRRGLQETQYF.

The J gene is TRBJ1-5, the V gene TRBV12-5; 8 bases agree with TRBD1. In germline, CDR1 is LGHNT, CDR2 FRNRAP. The CDR3 runs 15 residues. Losses at the gene ends were 7 bases for V and 0 bases for J; bases not matched to a gene: 5. The CDR3 sequence is CASVQGAGSNQPQHF. The CDR3 region has the DNA TGTGCTAGTGTCCAGGGGGCAGGTAGCAATCAGCCCCAGCATTTT.

V gene TRBV9 combines with J gene TRBJ2-1; 11 nucleotides line up with TRBD2. The CDR3 sequence is 14 residues long. V dropped 3 bases and J dropped 7; count of bases not matched to a gene: 3. Germline V gene lookup returns CDR1 SGDLS and CDR2 YYNGEE. CDR3 DNA: TGTGCCAGCAGCGGAACTAGCGGGGGTAATGAGCAGTTCTTC. It is translated as CASSGTSGGNEQFF.